This T cell receptor beta chain was documented in a study of cytomegalovirus exposure and HLA in healthy donors. Study-wide context: Researchers previously reported finding about 110 million unique TCR beta sequences from about 179 million T cells. Within an early data release were tens of millions of unique TCRs drawn from HLA-typed donors. Study-level points and caveats: In an earlier analysis, most TCR beta V segments were productive about 87% or about 30% of the time. The presence/absence work took it that sequencing depth was about the same across donors.

This PCR relied on a set of 60 Vbeta primers and 13 Jbeta primers. Profiled with immunoSEQ multiplex PCR; TCRdb holds only in-frame clones, not every one. The sample holds more than 150,000 clones; roughly 87% are singletons and the top ten take 0.2% to 0.3%. Note on this clone: Its target is not known.

CDR1 and CDR2 (germline): MNHNS, SASEGT. This CDR3 comprises 15 residues. Trimming removed 2 bases from V and 6 bases from J, with 17 bases in between. The TCR comes from a girl in the first two years of life in good health and CMV-seronegative. Sequencing was performed on PBMCs. The rearrangement links TRBV6-1 to TRBJ2-7; tentative D call: TRBD1 (6 bases). The CDR3 DNA follows: TGTGCCAGCAGTGAACTTCGAACAGGGCTTCTCGAGCAGTACTTC. It encodes CASSELRTGLLEQYF.